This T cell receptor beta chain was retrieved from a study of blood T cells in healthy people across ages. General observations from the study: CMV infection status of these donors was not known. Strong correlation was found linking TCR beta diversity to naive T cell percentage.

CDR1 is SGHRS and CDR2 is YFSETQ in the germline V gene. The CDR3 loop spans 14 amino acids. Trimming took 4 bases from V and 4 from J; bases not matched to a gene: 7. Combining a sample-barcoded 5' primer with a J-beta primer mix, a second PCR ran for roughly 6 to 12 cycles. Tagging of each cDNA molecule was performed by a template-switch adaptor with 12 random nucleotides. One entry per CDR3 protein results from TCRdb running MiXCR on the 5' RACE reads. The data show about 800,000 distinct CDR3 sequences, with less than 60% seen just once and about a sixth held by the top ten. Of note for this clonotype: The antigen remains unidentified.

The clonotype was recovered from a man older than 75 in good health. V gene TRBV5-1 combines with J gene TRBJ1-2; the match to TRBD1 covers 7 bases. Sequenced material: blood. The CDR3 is CASSTGQDFYGYTF. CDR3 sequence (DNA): TGCGCCAGCAGCACAGGACAGGATTTCTATGGCTACACCTTC.